One and the same sample provided the 20 T cell receptor beta chains below, sequenced in a study of blood T cell repertoires in COVID-19 (dated by TCRdb to 2020 to 2022). The protocol used for the library was the immunoSEQ multiplex PCR assay. The clones in this table, taken by TCRdb from immuneACCESS, are in-frame only. Not every clone is retained; where verified, under half of the shortfall comes from an unresolved V gene, and the cause of the rest is unknown. Across this sample there are some 200,000 clones, with about 80% seen only once. Of the sample, approximately 2.9% falls within the top ten clones. Material for sequencing was peripheral blood. The receptors were gathered from a woman in her thirties who had recovered from COVID-19.

This clone was recorded a few times. The chain is built from TRBV5-1 and TRBJ2-1, with TRBD1 as a possible D gene (5 bases). V lost 5 bases and J 5 bases, leaving 8 bases between the germline ends. CDR3 length equals 12 residues. Germline V gene lookup returns CDR1 SGHRS and CDR2 YFSETQ. CDR3 sequence: CASRDSHNEQFF. In DNA, the CDR3 is TGCGCCAGCAGAGACAGCCACAATGAGCAGTTCTTC.

The J gene is TRBJ1-5, the V gene TRBV7-2; a possible D gene is TRBD1 (5 bases). Germline V gene lookup returns CDR1 SGHTA and CDR2 FQGNSA. This CDR3 comprises 12 residues. Trimming removed 6 bases from V and 7 bases from J, with 10 bases in between. CDR3 loop: CASSRQSQPQHF. CDR3 nucleotides: TGTGCCAGCAGTCGACAGTCACAGCCCCAGCATTTT.

This clone was detected only once. The rearrangement links TRBV30 to TRBJ2-5; D is perhaps TRBD1 (6 bases). CDR1 is GTSNPN, CDR2 SVGIG, per germline (reference sequence). The V end lost 7 bases, the J end lost 5 bases, and 11 bases lay between the germline ends. This CDR3 is built from 11 residues. CDR3 coding DNA: TGTGCCTCGTCTGGGGGCGAGACCCAGTACTTC. It codes for CASSGGETQYF. The complete variable domain, with remaining parts taken from reference TRBV30 and TRBJ2-5, reads SQTIHQWPATLVQPVGSPLSLECTVEGTSNPNLYWYRQAAGRGLQLLFYSVGIGQISSEVPQNLSASRPQDRQFILSSKKLLLSDSGFYLCASSGGETQYFGPGTRLLVL.

This sequence joins TRBV5-1 and TRBJ2-1; the match to TRBD2 covers 8 bases. J was trimmed by 0 bases and V by 4 bases; bases with no gene match: 3. Germline-derived CDR1 and CDR2 are SGHRS and YFSETQ. The CDR3 spans 15 residues. The CDR3 DNA follows: TGCGCCAGCAGCCGGACTAGCCGCTCCTACAATGAGCAGTTCTTC. Protein sequence: CASSRTSRSYNEQFF.

This clone was recorded only once. This chain links TRBV5-1 with TRBJ2-1; tentative D call: TRBD2 (6 bases). The CDR3 spans 15 residues. CDR1 SGHRS and CDR2 YFSETQ come from the germline V gene. V shed 0 bases and J shed 2 bases, with 9 bases lying between them. The CDR3 region is CASSLDGGAYNEQFF. Written as DNA, the CDR3 is TGCGCCAGCAGCTTGGATGGCGGGGCCTACAATGAGCAGTTCTTC.

In this sample, this clone turned up many times. The chain recombines TRBV18 with TRBJ2-7; TRBD2 agrees at 8 bases. The CDR3 sequence is 14 residues long. The V gene end was trimmed by 3 bases and the J gene end by 5 bases; junction bases not matched to a gene: 6. From germline, CDR1 is KGHSH and CDR2 LQKENI. The CDR3 loop is CASSPGTRNDEQYF. The CDR3 DNA sequence: TGTGCCAGCTCACCGGGGACTAGAAACGACGAGCAGTACTTC.

The chain has TRBV25-1 and TRBJ1-2; 9 bases map to TRBD1. CDR1 is MGHDK, CDR2 SYGVNS, per germline. The CDR3 has 15 residues. Trimming cost V 4 bases and J 3 bases; bases outside gene matches: 6. As DNA, the CDR3 is TGTGCCAGCAGTGCCGGGACAGGGTTTTACTATGGCTACACCTTC. Translating it yields CASSAGTGFYYGYTF.

V and J are TRBV27 and TRBJ2-3; D not certain. The CDR3 has 12 residues. Germline V gives CDR1 MNHEY, CDR2 SMNVEV (reference sequence). The ends were cut back, 6 bases at V and 5 bases at J, with 9 bases in the middle. The CDR3 loop reads CASSPQEDTQYF. CDR3 bases: TGTGCCAGCAGCCCTCAGGAAGATACGCAGTATTTT.

V is TRBV5-1 and J is TRBJ2-1; 11 bases are a match to TRBD1. Germline CDR1 is SGHRS and CDR2 is YFSETQ. The CDR3 totals 19 residues. With 1 base clipped from V and 5 bases from J, the junction kept 14 bases outside the gene matches. This chain's CDR3 is CASSLSKGGGTGGDNEQFF. The CDR3 nucleotides read TGCGCCAGCAGCTTGTCCAAAGGCGGCGGGACAGGGGGGGACAATGAGCAGTTCTTC.

V is TRBV10-3 and J is TRBJ2-7; 9 positions agree with TRBD2. The CDR3 extends over 14 amino acids. Germline lookup yields CDR1 ENHRY and CDR2 SYGVKD. With V trimmed by 9 bases and J by 5 bases, 11 bases remained unmatched. Written as DNA, the CDR3 is TGTGCCATTCGCTTTAGCGGGAGTTGGAACGAGCAGTACTTC. This gives the protein CAIRFSGSWNEQYF.

The chain couples TRBV18 to TRBJ2-7; the D gene is possibly TRBD1 (5 bases). Germline V gene data show CDR1 as KGHSH and CDR2 as LQKENI. The CDR3 consists of 13 residues. The V and J ends lost 6 bases and 3 bases respectively, with 12 bases between them. The CDR3 DNA follows: TGTGCCAGCTCGCCCCTGGACATCTACGAGCAGTACTTC. Amino acids: CASSPLDIYEQYF.

This chain connects TRBV5-4 to TRBJ2-3, with D possibly being TRBD2 (7 bases). The CDR3 sequence is 14 residues long. V was pared by 5 bases and J by 6 bases, with 16 bases between. CDR1 is SGHNT and CDR2 is YYREEE in the germline V gene (reference sequence). This CDR3 reads CASSIGGESDTQYF. Here the CDR3 DNA reads TGTGCCAGCAGTATAGGGGGGGAGTCGGATACGCAGTATTTT.

This chain connects TRBV5-4 to TRBJ2-7; 7 bases line up with TRBD1. V shed 3 bases, J shed 2 bases, and the junction held 5 bases outside the gene matches. The CDR3 is 14 residues long. CDR1 SGHNT and CDR2 YYREEE come from the germline V gene (reference sequence). The CDR3 loop is CASSSGQETYEQYF. The CDR3 bases are TGTGCCAGCAGCTCCGGACAGGAGACCTACGAGCAGTACTTC.

This chain joins TRBV15 and TRBJ2-5; 8 positions agree with TRBD1. CDR1 is LNHNV and CDR2 is YYDKDF in the germline V gene (reference sequence). The trim removed 1 base at V and 4 bases at J, leaving 5 bases unmatched. The CDR3 covers 15 residues. CDR3 loop: CATSRATGVGETQYF. For the CDR3, the DNA is TGTGCCACCAGCAGAGCGACAGGGGTCGGAGAGACCCAGTACTTC.

V is TRBV5-6 and J is TRBJ2-5; 10 positions match TRBD1. CDR3 length equals 16 residues. Trimming at V came to 4 bases and at J to 4 bases, leaving 10 bases not matched to a gene. CDR1 and CDR2 (germline): SGHDT, YYEEEE. CDR3 in amino acids: CASSGVDRGRRETQYF. Here the CDR3 DNA reads TGTGCCAGCAGCGGCGTAGACAGGGGGCGCCGAGAGACCCAGTACTTC.

The J gene is TRBJ2-1, the V gene TRBV6-5, with D possibly TRBD1 on 5 matching bases. The V gene lost 7 bases and the J gene lost 5 bases, with 18 bases spanning the gap. In germline, CDR1 is MNHEY, CDR2 SVGAGI. The CDR3 covers 15 residues. CDR3 region: CASTTPGFNDNEQFF. The CDR3 nucleotides are TGTGCCAGCACCACACCAGGGTTTAACGACAATGAGCAGTTCTTC.

V and J are TRBV28 and TRBJ1-2; 8 nucleotides match TRBD1. V gave up 3 bases and J gave up 5 bases; unmatched junction bases: 5. CDR3 length: 14 amino acids. CDR1 is MDHEN and CDR2 is SYDVKM in the germline V gene. The CDR3 is CASSFPGTGYGYTF. In DNA, the CDR3 is TGTGCCAGCAGTTTCCCCGGGACAGGTTATGGCTACACCTTC.

V gene TRBV28 combines with J gene TRBJ1-1; weak D call: TRBD1 (6 bases). Germline V gene data show CDR1 as MDHEN and CDR2 as SYDVKM. V was shortened by 5 bases and J by 9 bases, with 13 bases between the two germline ends. The CDR3 sequence is 12 residues long. CDR3: CASSPITGKAFF. CDR3 in DNA: TGTGCCAGCAGTCCCATTACAGGGAAAGCTTTCTTT.

This chain links TRBV28 with TRBJ1-4; no reliable D call. The V gene's germline CDR1 is MDHEN and CDR2 SYDVKM. Trimming took 8 bases from V and 4 from J, leaving 11 bases between them. The CDR3 contains 13 residues. CDR3 DNA: TGTGCCAGCTCTTTACGGGATAATGAAAAACTGTTTTTT. This gives the protein CASSLRDNEKLFF.

This clone was found once. The chain has TRBV12-3 or TRBV12-4 and TRBJ2-5; 9 positions match TRBD2. This CDR3 has 11 residues. The ends lost 11 bases at V and 7 bases at J; junction bases unmatched: 5. The DNA for the CDR3 is TGTGCCTCGCGGGAGGGGGTGACCCAGTACTTC. This encodes CASREGVTQYF.